Listed below are T cell receptor beta chains from one sample, sequenced in a study of cytomegalovirus exposure and HLA in healthy donors. Clones were sequenced by immunoSEQ multiplex PCR, and TCRdb holds only the in-frame ones, with some missing. This sample carries around 130,000 clones, over 75% of them seen once, and the ten largest clones take more than 1.5%. Sequenced: PBMCs. Source of these receptors: a man in his forties in good health and CMV-seronegative. Each CDR3 is given with its conserved first and last residue. The D gene is left open where the match is weak. Clone size is given for some rows only: seen once, a few or many times, or a class if the clone is expanded.

TRBJ1-4,TRBV30,TRBD1,.,CAWSVGQGAFNEKLFF,TGTGCCTGGAGTGTCGGACAGGGGGCTTTTAATGAAAAACTGTTTTTT
TRBJ2-7,TRBV28,TRBD2,.,CASSSSPSGSNEQYF,TGTGCCAGCAGTTCGTCGCCTAGCGGGAGCAACGAGCAGTACTTC
TRBJ1-6,TRBV2,.,.,CASIQGWDSPLHF,TGTGCCAGCATACAGGGATGGGATTCACCCCTCCACTTT
TRBJ1-5,TRBV7-2,.,.,CASSLVAQLNQPQHF,TGTGCCAGCAGCTTAGTTGCCCAACTAAATCAGCCCCAGCATTTT
TRBJ1-1,TRBV6-5,.,.,CASSYRGATEAFF,TGTGCCAGCAGTTACCGGGGGGCCACTGAAGCTTTCTTT
TRBJ1-4,TRBV30,TRBD1,.,CAWAGTGLEKLFF,TGTGCCTGGGCCGGGACAGGCCTCGAAAAACTGTTTTTT
TRBJ2-6,TRBV2,.,.,CAPAGDGSGANGLTF,TGTGCCCCGGCAGGGGATGGGTCTGGGGCCAACGGCCTGACTTTC
TRBJ2-7,TRBV7-2,.,.,CASSFRGTYEQYF,TGTGCCAGCAGCTTCAGGGGCACCTACGAGCAGTACTTC
TRBJ1-2,TRBV28,TRBD1,.,CASSPGGAGYGYTF,TGTGCCAGCAGTCCAGGGGGCGCCGGCTATGGCTACACCTTC
TRBJ1-2,TRBV18,.,.,CASSPPRLNYGYTF,TGTGCCAGCTCACCACCGCGGCTAAACTATGGCTACACCTTC
TRBJ2-5,TRBV28,.,.,CASTELDLQEAQYF,TGTGCCAGCACTGAGTTAGACCTGCAAGAGGCCCAGTACTTC
TRBJ1-5,TRBV4-3,.,.,CASSQRTWDQPQHF,TGCGCCAGCAGCCAAAGGACTTGGGATCAGCCCCAGCATTTT
TRBJ2-7,TRBV6-1,TRBD1,.,CASLPGTGSSYEQYF,TGTGCCAGCCTACCGGGGACAGGGTCATCCTACGAGCAGTACTTC
TRBJ1-2,TRBV10-3,.,.,CAISVRGGEYGYTF,TGTGCCATCAGTGTGAGGGGGGGAGAGTATGGCTACACCTTC
TRBJ1-4,TRBV7-9,TRBD1,.,CASSGKGQGIQFEKLFF,TGTGCCAGCAGCGGGAAGGGACAGGGGATACAATTTGAAAAACTGTTTTTT
TRBJ1-2,TRBV6-5,.,few,CASADTGEGYGYTF,TGTGCCAGCGCCGATACGGGGGAGGGCTATGGCTACACCTTC
TRBJ2-3,TRBV4-3,TRBD2,once,CASSQVTSGRGVNTQYF,TGCGCCAGCAGCCAAGTCACTAGCGGGAGGGGGGTAAATACGCAGTATTTT
TRBJ2-7,TRBV6-5,TRBD1,few,CASSSPGQGIYEQYF,TGTGCCAGCAGTTCGCCTGGACAGGGCATATACGAGCAGTACTTC
TRBJ2-3,TRBV9,TRBD2,.,CASSVPRAGERTDTQYF,TGTGCCAGCAGCGTACCACGAGCGGGAGAAAGGACAGATACGCAGTATTTT
TRBJ1-2,TRBV6-5,TRBD1,.,CASTGQGYGYTF,TGTGCCAGCACCGGACAGGGGTATGGCTACACCTTC
TRBJ2-7,TRBV2,.,.,CASNLMGGPDYEQYF,TGTGCCAGCAATCTCATGGGGGGACCCGACTACGAGCAGTACTTC
TRBJ1-5,TRBV6-6,TRBD1,few,CASSYLTGGSQPQHF,TGTGCCAGCAGTTACCTAACAGGGGGGAGTCAGCCCCAGCATTTT
TRBJ2-2,TRBV29-1,TRBD2,.,CSVEAVAGGFTGELFF,TGCAGCGTTGAAGCTGTGGCGGGAGGGTTCACCGGGGAGCTGTTTTTT
TRBJ1-1,TRBV27,.,.,CASRGGGLNTEAFF,TGTGCCAGCAGAGGTGGAGGACTGAACACTGAAGCTTTCTTT
TRBJ1-5,TRBV5-5,TRBD1,.,CASSLALTGRNQPQHF,TGTGCCAGCAGCTTGGCTTTGACAGGGCGCAATCAGCCCCAGCATTTT
TRBJ1-5,TRBV7-2,TRBD1,.,CASRTDRGSNQPQHF,TGTGCCAGCAGAACGGACAGGGGTAGCAATCAGCCCCAGCATTTT